This entry lists 22 T cell receptor beta chains sequenced from one sample in a study of T cells in Graves' hyperthyroidism and ophthalmopathy. Using RNA transcripts as the source, TCR beta CDR3 regions were amplified. The HTBI primer set drove a first-round RT-PCR of the TCR CDR3. From the multiplex PCR reads, TCRdb called clonotypes with MiXCR, one entry per CDR3 protein. Here the sample spans some 440,000 distinct CDR3 sequences, less than 20% being singletons. The sequenced sample was blood. All receptors come from a woman aged 18-29 years with Graves' hyperthyroidism.

Ten or more counts support this clonotype. Here the CDR3 DNA reads TGTGCCAGCAGAAGTCCTGGAGGCGCAGATACGCAGTATTTT. It translates to CASRSPGGADTQYF. The J gene is TRBJ2-3, the V gene TRBV6-1; TRBD2 is a possible D gene (5 bases). Germline-derived CDR1 and CDR2 are MNHNS and SASEGT. Trimming removed 6 bases from V and 4 bases from J, with 14 bases in between. The CDR3 runs 14 residues.

There are many counts of this clonotype. This rearrangement joins TRBV12-3 or TRBV12-4 to TRBJ2-5, with D perhaps being TRBD1 or TRBD2 (5 bases each). The CDR3 loop spans 15 amino acids. With 5 bases removed from V and 1 base from J, the gap between germline ends came to 14 bases. For the CDR3, the DNA is TGTGCCAGCAGTGCCTACGGGACGATCCAAGAGACCCAGTACTTC. It translates to CASSAYGTIQETQYF.

This clonotype was seen ten or more times. The chain combines TRBV18 with TRBJ1-1; no reliable D call. The V end lost 2 bases, the J end lost 0 bases, and 7 bases lay between the germline ends. This CDR3 is 14 amino acids long. Germline values: CDR1 KGHSH, CDR2 LQKENI. CDR3 in amino acids: CASSPEPLNTEAFF. CDR3 in DNA: TGTGCCAGCTCACCAGAACCGCTGAACACTGAAGCTTTCTTT.

The rearrangement uses TRBV6-2 or TRBV6-3 and TRBJ1-2, with D possibly matching TRBD1 (5 bases). V was clipped by 3 bases and J by 8 bases, with 13 bases between them. Per germline, CDR1 MNHEY and CDR2 SVGEGT. The CDR3 length is 13 residues. CDR3: CASSYRQGRGYTF. DNA of the CDR3: TGTGCCAGCAGTTATCGCCAGGGAAGAGGCTACACCTTC.

The V gene is TRBV7-9, the J gene TRBJ1-1, with TRBD1 as a possible D gene (6 bases). The CDR3 spans 17 residues. Germline CDR1 reads SEHNR; CDR2 reads FQNEAQ (reference sequence). Trimming cost V 1 base and J 5 bases, with 20 bases left between them. This CDR3 reads CASSLGASAKGGTEAFF. The CDR3 DNA sequence: TGTGCCAGCAGCTTAGGTGCATCGGCAAAAGGGGGAACTGAAGCTTTCTTT.

CDR3 protein: CSASIILPPHYTF. The CDR3 DNA reads TGCAGTGCTAGCATCATTTTACCCCCTCACTACACCTTC. The genes are TRBV20-1 and TRBJ1-2; no reliable D call. Looked up from germline, CDR1 is DFQATT and CDR2 is SNEGSKA (reference sequence). Trimming cost V 3 bases and J 10 bases, with 18 bases left between them. There are 13 residues in the CDR3.

At least ten counts were recorded for this clonotype. The chain has TRBV13 and TRBJ2-3; 7 bases fit TRBD1. The ends lost 4 bases at V and 3 bases at J; junction bases unmatched: 10. Per germline, CDR1 PRHDT and CDR2 FYEKMQ (reference sequence). The CDR3 has 16 amino acids. Here the CDR3 DNA reads TGTGCCAGCAGCTCGACGACAGGGAAGAGGACAGATACGCAGTATTTT. It translates to CASSSTTGKRTDTQYF.

This clonotype has more than one count but fewer than ten. The chain uses TRBV27 and TRBJ1-5, with no clear D. The CDR3 contains 14 residues. V was pared by 3 bases and J by 6 bases, with 12 bases between. Germline CDR1 and CDR2: MNHEY and SMNVEV (reference sequence). CDR3 sequence: CASSLRGNGQPQHF. CDR3 DNA sequence: TGTGCCAGCAGTTTGAGAGGGAATGGTCAGCCCCAGCATTTT.

The sample holds a few counts of this clonotype. V gene TRBV19 combines with J gene TRBJ1-2; 11 bases match TRBD1. Germline CDR1 and CDR2: LNHDA and SQIVND (reference sequence). This CDR3 spans 16 amino acids. Trimming took 5 bases from V and 4 from J; bases not matched to a gene: 9. The CDR3 spells CASSPDRGPPLYGYTF. As DNA, the CDR3 is TGTGCCAGTAGTCCGGACAGGGGGCCCCCCCTCTATGGCTACACCTTC.

The chain joins TRBV5-1 to TRBJ2-5, with 9 bases lining up with TRBD2. Germline V gives CDR1 SGHRS, CDR2 YFSETQ. This CDR3 is built from 16 residues. With 3 bases clipped from V and 4 bases from J, the junction kept 10 bases outside the gene matches. The CDR3 DNA reads TGCGCCAGCAGCTCTGCTGGTAGCGGGAGAGGAGAGACCCAGTACTTC. Its protein product is CASSSAGSGRGETQYF.

This clonotype has ten or more counts. The chain uses TRBV11-2 and TRBJ1-1; the match to TRBD1 covers 7 bases. Germline V gene lookup returns CDR1 SGHAT and CDR2 FQNNGV. CDR3 size: 14 residues. The trim removed 4 bases at V and 4 bases at J, leaving 6 bases unmatched. CDR3 DNA sequence: TGTGCCAGCAGCTATAGACAGGGACCCACTGAAGCTTTCTTT. It is translated as CASSYRQGPTEAFF.

The rearrangement uses TRBV27 and TRBJ2-3; no definite D call. Trimming took off 6 bases at V and 6 bases at J, with 22 bases between the two ends. Germline assignment: CDR1 MNHEY and CDR2 SMNVEV (reference sequence). The CDR3 is 16 amino acids. CDR3 sequence: CASSHAMELPMDTQYF. The CDR3 nucleotides are TGTGCCAGCAGCCATGCGATGGAACTCCCCATGGATACGCAGTATTTT.

Note on this clonotype: A read error is possible here, since a much larger clone lies one base away. The chain uses TRBV9 and TRBJ2-2, with D possibly TRBD2 on 5 matching bases. The CDR3 is made up of 16 amino acids. Germline CDR1 and CDR2: SGDLS and YYNGEE. With 1 base removed from V and 4 bases from J, the gap between germline ends came to 14 bases. The CDR3, as DNA: TGTGCCAGCAGCGTACTGCCGGACTCGAGCACCGGGGAGCTGTTTTTT. Protein sequence: CASSVLPDSSTGELFF. Together with reference TRBV9 and TRBJ2-2, the CDR3 gives the full variable domain: DSGVTQTPKHLITATGQRVTLRCSPRSGDLSVYWYQQSLDQGLQFLIQYYNGEERAKGNILERFSAQQFPDLHSELNLSSLELGDSALYFCASSVLPDSSTGELFFGEGSRLTVL.

Ten or more counts support this clonotype. The rearrangement uses TRBV3-1 and TRBJ2-3; 10 positions agree with TRBD2. V shed 3 bases and J 7 bases; nucleotides not matched to a gene: 7. In germline, CDR1 is LGHDT, CDR2 YNNKEL (reference sequence). The CDR3 is made up of 15 amino acids. CDR3 nucleotide sequence: TGTGCCAGCAGCCACCAGCGGGGGGGCCTGAATACGCAGTATTTT. Protein: CASSHQRGGLNTQYF.

The chain has TRBV7-2 and TRBJ2-3; 14 bases align to TRBD2. The CDR3 has 16 amino acids. The trim removed 6 bases at V and 9 bases at J, leaving 11 bases unmatched. Germline V gene data show CDR1 as SGHTA and CDR2 as FQGNSA. CDR3 loop: CASSLAGLAGGGTQYF. The CDR3 DNA follows: TGTGCCAGCAGTCTAGCTGGACTAGCGGGGGGTGGGACGCAGTATTTT.

This clonotype occurred a few times. The chain couples TRBV4-1 to TRBJ2-3; TRBD2 agrees at 14 bases. V was clipped by 4 bases and J by 0 bases; unmatched bases: 12. This CDR3 has 20 amino acids. Germline lookup yields CDR1 MGHRA and CDR2 YSYEKL. The CDR3 spells CASSPQMVGLAGGSTDTQYF. CDR3 in DNA: TGCGCCAGCAGCCCGCAAATGGTAGGACTAGCGGGGGGTAGCACAGATACGCAGTATTTT.

The chain uses TRBV7-3 and TRBJ2-1, with D possibly being TRBD1 (7 bases). Germline V lookup: CDR1 SGHTA, CDR2 FQGTGA. The CDR3 has 14 amino acids. V was cut by 5 bases and J by 6 bases, with 14 bases left in between. CDR3 in amino acids: CASSPHQGGNEQFF. CDR3 nucleotides: TGTGCCAGCAGCCCCCACCAGGGGGGCAATGAGCAGTTCTTC.

The V and J genes are TRBV5-6 and TRBJ1-2; 8 nucleotides line up with TRBD1. The length of the CDR3 is 15 residues. Unmatched junction bases numbered 9, after V lost 4 bases and J lost 4 bases. CDR1 is SGHDT, CDR2 YYEEEE, per germline. The CDR3 DNA is TGTGCCAGCAGCGTTAGCGGACAGGGTGTCTATGGCTACACCTTC. It yields the protein CASSVSGQGVYGYTF.

V and J are TRBV5-4 and TRBJ2-5; TRBD2 aligns across 8 bases. V lost 0 bases and J lost 4; bases outside the gene matches: 2. The CDR3 runs to 14 residues. Germline V gene lookup returns CDR1 SGHNT and CDR2 YYREEE (reference sequence). The DNA for the CDR3 is TGTGCCAGCAGCTTGGTACTAGCGGCAGAGACCCAGTACTTC. Translated: CASSLVLAAETQYF.

The table lists this clonotype with many counts. DNA for the CDR3: TGTGCCAGCAGTAAGGGGGTTGCCACAGATACGCAGTATTTT. Translation gives CASSKGVATDTQYF. V usage is TRBV2 and J usage is TRBJ2-3, with a tentative D call TRBD1 (6 bases). Germline V gene lookup returns CDR1 SNHLY and CDR2 FYNNEI. The CDR3 contains 14 residues. V lost 5 bases and J lost 2, with 11 bases in between.

The chain carries TRBV19 and TRBJ2-7; 11 nucleotides line up with TRBD2. CDR1 and CDR2 from the germline V gene are LNHDA and SQIVND (reference sequence). This CDR3 has 13 residues. Trimming took 11 bases from V and 5 from J; bases not matched to a gene: 8. Here the CDR3 DNA reads TGTGCCGCGCGAACTAGCGGGAGCGACGAGCAGTACTTC. Encoded protein: CAARTSGSDEQYF. The full variable domain, rest sourced from reference TRBV19 and TRBJ2-7, is DGGITQSPKYLFRKEGQNVTLSCEQNLNHDAMYWYRQDPGQGLRLIYYSQIVNDFQKGDIAEGYSVSREKKESFPLTVTSAQKNPTAFYLCAARTSGSDEQYFGPGTRLTVT.

This clonotype was observed many times. The V and J genes are TRBV11-3 and TRBJ1-4; TRBD1 matches 7 bases. The V gene end was trimmed by 4 bases and the J gene end by 7 bases; junction bases not matched to a gene: 12. This CDR3 spans 16 amino acids. Per germline, CDR1 SGHNT and CDR2 YENEEA. This chain's CDR3 is CASSSGGGGSGEKLFF. For the CDR3, the DNA is TGTGCCAGCAGCTCAGGAGGAGGGGGCTCTGGTGAAAAACTGTTTTTT.